This T cell receptor (beta chain) derives from a study of blood T cell repertoires in COVID-19. Study background: The United States, Italy and Spain provided the acute and convalescent COVID-19 samples.

The germline gives CDR1 SGHTA, CDR2 FQGTGA. The CDR3 has 11 residues. Deletions cut 5 bases from V and 11 bases from J, with 7 bases between. Measured with immunoSEQ multiplex PCR; TCRdb has only the in-frame clones, and not every one. The sample records about 250,000 clones, around 81% being singletons. The genes are TRBV7-3 and TRBJ1-6; the D is unclear. The clonotype comes from a man aged 50-60 years with active or convalescent COVID-19. The sequenced material came from peripheral blood. The CDR3 loop reads CASSPTPPLHF. The CDR3 DNA sequence: TGTGCCAGCAGCCCTACTCCACCCCTCCACTTT.